This T cell receptor beta chain was recovered during a study of T cell repertoires and leukemia-associated antigens (dated by TCRdb to about 2019). Looking at the study overall: Per sample, about 5.1 to 6.6 million read pairs and about 3 to 5.0 million effective reads were obtained, for 15 million or so effective reads in total. Using in vitro peptide stimulation of healthy T cells, the study set out to figure out what antigen is recognized by a TCR Vbeta21 clone that had previously been found in CML patients.

In regard to this clonotype: This receptor's antigen is unknown. One base away there is no much larger clone; base qualities are not given.

As a first step, CD3+ T cells were rested overnight at about 2.5 million cells/mL in RPMI 1640 lacking fetal bovine serum. MACS immunomagnetic beads were used, per the manufacturer's instructions, to isolate CD3+ T cells from PBMCs. From the cysteine through the phenylalanine, the CDR3 covers 15 amino acids. Just CDR3 DNA is preserved here, 45 bases in frame from base 1. For CDR1 and CDR2, the germline V gene lists SGHRS and YFSETQ. V is clipped by 5 bases and J by 5 bases, and the sequence between their germline boundaries is 17 bases long. TRIzol reagent was used to extract total RNA from the cultured T cells. TCRbeta libraries were amplified from RNA by 5' rapid amplification of cDNA ends (5'RACE). Library concentration and integrity were checked with Qubit, an Agilent instrument, and quantitative PCR before sequencing. Sequencing of qualified libraries was performed on Illumina HiSeq or MiSeq by a commercial service provider. The paper's processing steps were these. TCR sequences in each sample were identified using MiXCR version 1.8.2. Qualified clones required a CDR3 longer than four amino acids, an in-frame nucleotide length, and no stop codon. A read counted as effective if the read contained the complete CDR3 structure. Expanded clones were validated by RT-PCR with 24 Vbeta primers, GeneScan spectratyping, and Sanger sequencing. Using fastp at Q25 and MiXCR, TCRdb reprocessed the public reads and kept productive beta chains. A single entry per CDR3 protein holds the most common genes and DNA from its merged rows. Clone size and V and J calls follow TCRdb, not the original study. This sample holds almost 10,000 distinct CDR3 sequences; 43% were observed only once. Roughly 50% of the sample is held by the ten biggest clonotypes.

Overall study results and their limits: Antigen specificity and function of the expanded clones were not tested directly and required further investigation. Across the four groups, there were no significant differences in the numbers of Vbeta genes (about 64), Jbeta genes (approximately 15), VDJ rearrangements, or unique CDR3s.

This receptor chain uses TRBV5-1 and TRBJ2-1; the D element might be TRBD1 or TRBD2, as each aligns at 5 bases. This clonotype was obtained from a female donor in good health. The sample was CD3+ T cells sorted from blood and cultured. The DNA is as follows: TGCGCCAGCAGAACCGCCGGGACGGGTAACAATGAGCAGTTCTTC. This codes for CASRTAGTGNNEQFF.